These 6 T cell receptor beta chains were sequenced from one sample in a study of T cell changes during pregnancy in multiple sclerosis. Only in-frame clones appear in the TCRdb table, and some are missing; sequencing was by immunoSEQ multiplex PCR. Of tens of thousands of clones in the sample, nearly 95% are singletons; the top ten hold 0.75% to 1%. The sequenced sample was peripheral blood, obtained after pregnancy. These receptors originate from a female donor with multiple sclerosis, enrolled in a pregnancy study.

This CDR3 reads CASSQEFTGQYNEQFF. The CDR3, as DNA: TGTGCCAGCAGCCAAGAGTTTACGGGACAGTACAATGAGCAGTTCTTC. V usage is TRBV4-2 and J usage is TRBJ2-1, with 7 bases matching TRBD1. Germline CDR1 LGHNA, CDR2 YNFKEQ. This CDR3 comprises 16 residues. The ends lost 0 bases at V and 4 bases at J; junction bases unmatched: 6.

V and J are TRBV7-3 and TRBJ2-2; 8 bases align to TRBD2. The ends lost 4 bases at V and 5 bases at J; junction bases unmatched: 18. In germline, CDR1 is SGHTA, CDR2 FQGTGA. The CDR3 covers 19 residues. The CDR3 sequence: CASSSPRGGGPRGTGELFF. Here the CDR3 DNA reads TGTGCCAGCAGCTCCCCCCGGGGCGGGGGGCCCAGGGGAACCGGGGAGCTGTTTTTT.

This chain connects TRBV4-2 to TRBJ2-3; no clear D. CDR1 is LGHNA and CDR2 is YNFKEQ in the germline V gene. The length of the CDR3 is 13 residues. The V gene lost 2 bases and the J gene lost 2 bases, with 5 bases spanning the gap. CDR3 nucleotide sequence: TGTGCCAGCAGCCAACTTTTCACAGATACGCAGTATTTT. Translated, it gives CASSQLFTDTQYF.

Only one count was recorded for this clone. V gene TRBV4-3 combines with J gene TRBJ2-3, with 8 positions matching TRBD1. CDR1 is LGHNA and CDR2 is YSLEER in the germline V gene. The CDR3 runs 11 residues. Trimming cost V 4 bases and J 11 bases; bases outside gene matches: 2. The CDR3 region is CASSPGQGQYF. The CDR3 DNA is TGCGCCAGCAGCCCAGGACAGGGGCAGTATTTT.

This rearrangement joins TRBV27 to TRBJ1-5; D remains ambiguous. The CDR3 is 13 amino acids. CDR1 MNHEY and CDR2 SMNVEV come from the germline V gene (reference sequence). Deletions cut 3 bases from V and 1 base from J, with 4 bases between. The DNA of the CDR3 is TGTGCCAGCAGTTTTATGAGCAATCAGCCCCAGCATTTT. It is translated as CASSFMSNQPQHF.

The chain has TRBV29-1 and TRBJ2-7; 8 bases map to TRBD1. V was clipped by 7 bases and J by 4 bases; unmatched bases: 15. The length of the CDR3 is 15 residues. Germline V gene data show CDR1 as SQVTM and CDR2 as ANQGSEA. The chain's CDR3 is CSAARGRDLVYEQYF. Written as DNA, the CDR3 is TGCAGCGCCGCCAGGGGGCGAGATTTGGTATACGAGCAGTACTTC.